A single sample gave rise to the 14 T cell receptor beta chains below, sequenced in a study of shared clonotypes between healthy human individuals. Measured with immunoSEQ multiplex PCR; TCRdb has only the in-frame clones, and not every one. The sample lists under 1,100,000 clones, about 77% occurring once. What was sequenced was memory CD4+ T cells sorted from blood. Sample subset: CD45RA-negative fraction. All receptors derive from a young man in good health.

This clone appeared a single time. V usage is TRBV30 and J usage is TRBJ1-6, with no clear D. Germline V lookup: CDR1 GTSNPN, CDR2 SVGIG (reference sequence). CDR3 length: 14 residues. Trimming removed 4 bases at V and 11 bases at J, with 18 bases between. CDR3 in DNA: TGTGCCTGGAACTCCGGCCCGGGAGAGCCACCCCTCCACTTT. This translates into CAWNSGPGEPPLHF. Supplemented by reference TRBV30 and TRBJ1-6, the full variable domain reads SQTIHQWPATLVQPVGSPLSLECTVEGTSNPNLYWYRQAAGRGLQLLFYSVGIGQISSEVPQNLSASRPQDRQFILSSKKLLLSDSGFYLCAWNSGPGEPPLHFGNGTRLTVT.

This sequence joins TRBV6-5 and TRBJ1-3, with a weak D call TRBD1 (5 bases). Trimming left V 8 bases short and J 3 bases short, with 11 bases between. CDR3 length equals 13 residues. Germline-derived CDR1 and CDR2 are MNHEY and SVGAGI. CDR3 in DNA: TGTGCCAGCGGGAGGGGCGGTGGAAACACCATATATTTT. As protein: CASGRGGGNTIYF.

In the case of this clone: The same CDR3 arises from other DNA sequences in this sample as well. V is TRBV5-4 and J is TRBJ1-2; perhaps TRBD1 as D (5 bases). V lost 0 bases, J lost 4 bases, and 10 bases lay in between. From germline, CDR1 is SGHNT and CDR2 YYREEE (reference sequence). This CDR3 contains 14 residues. The CDR3 reads CASSLGGTVYGYTF. For the CDR3, the DNA is TGTGCCAGCAGCTTGGGCGGGACTGTCTATGGCTACACCTTC.

The chain couples TRBV29-1 to TRBJ2-7; 7 nucleotides match TRBD1. V dropped 6 bases and J dropped 4; count of bases not matched to a gene: 9. Per germline, CDR1 SQVTM and CDR2 ANQGSEA. The CDR3 totals 13 residues. CDR3 nucleotides: TGCAGCGTGAGACAGGGAGATGGTTACGAGCAGTACTTC. This encodes CSVRQGDGYEQYF.

CDR3 loop: CASSPIVFTDTQYF. CDR3 coding DNA: TGTGCCAGCAGCCCCATTGTGTTCACAGATACGCAGTATTTT. The chain couples TRBV7-2 to TRBJ2-3; D is undetermined. The germline CDR1 and CDR2 sequences are SGHTA and FQGNSA. Trimming cost V 5 bases and J 2 bases, with 11 bases left between them. The CDR3 is 14 residues long. The full variable domain, with the rest looked up from reference TRBV7-2 and TRBJ2-3, is GAGVSQSPSNKVTEKGKDVELRCDPISGHTALYWYRQSLGQGLEFLIYFQGNSAPDKSGLPSDRFSAERTGGSVSTLTIQRTQQEDSAVYLCASSPIVFTDTQYFGPGTRLTVL.

This rearrangement joins TRBV10-3 to TRBJ2-7, with D perhaps assigned TRBD1 or TRBD2 (6 bases each). CDR3 length: 15 amino acids. Germline assignment: CDR1 ENHRY and CDR2 SYGVKD. V lost 7 bases to trimming and J lost 5 bases, with 21 bases between them. The CDR3, as DNA: TGTGCCATCATACCTCTCGGGGGCGCGGGTAACGAGCAGTACTTC. It yields the protein CAIIPLGGAGNEQYF.

Written as DNA, the CDR3 is TGCGCCAGCAGCTCGGGACAGGGAAGAGGCTACACCTTC. This encodes CASSSGQGRGYTF. This chain joins TRBV5-1 and TRBJ1-2; 9 positions match TRBD1. CDR3 length: 13 amino acids. The V segment lost 3 bases and the J segment 8 bases; nucleotides outside the gene matches: 5. Germline V lookup: CDR1 SGHRS, CDR2 YFSETQ.

The chain links TRBV18 to TRBJ1-1, with no clear D. Germline V gives CDR1 KGHSH, CDR2 LQKENI. This CDR3 is built from 17 residues. The germline V and J ends were trimmed by 3 bases and 0 bases, with 17 bases remaining between them. The CDR3 region is CASSPSSPVNMNTEAFF. Written as DNA, the CDR3 is TGTGCCAGCTCACCTTCCTCGCCGGTAAATATGAACACTGAAGCTTTCTTT.

V is TRBV2 and J is TRBJ2-7; 10 bases match TRBD2. J lost 6 bases, V lost 6 bases, and 8 bases had no gene match. The length of the CDR3 is 14 residues. The germline V gene has CDR1 SNHLY and CDR2 FYNNEI. CDR3 nucleotide sequence: TGTGCCAGCAGGCTAGCGGGAGCAACAGGCGAGCAGTACTTC. Encoded protein: CASRLAGATGEQYF.

As DNA, the CDR3 is TGTGCCAGCAGTTACGGCAGGGAGGCAGATACGCAGTATTTT. It specifies CASSYGREADTQYF. The rearrangement links TRBV6-5 to TRBJ2-3; maybe TRBD2 (6 bases). V lost 2 bases and J lost 4, with 10 bases in between. CDR1 and CDR2 from the germline V gene are MNHEY and SVGAGI. This CDR3 has 14 residues.

In DNA form, the CDR3 reads TGTGCCAGCAGCGTTCAGGGGGCTCTTCTCTCTGGGGCCAACGTCCTGACTTTC. Its translation is CASSVQGALLSGANVLTF. The V and J genes are TRBV7-3 and TRBJ2-6, with TRBD1 matching over 8 bases. The CDR3 totals 18 residues. Germline lookup yields CDR1 SGHTA and CDR2 FQGTGA. Trimming removed 5 bases from V and 0 bases from J; junction bases left unmatched: 9.

This chain joins TRBV5-1 and TRBJ1-2, with D possibly TRBD1 on 5 matching bases. CDR1 and CDR2 (germline): SGHRS, YFSETQ. The CDR3 consists of 15 residues. Trimming left V 4 bases short and J 4 bases short, with 17 bases between. CDR3 DNA: TGCGCCAGCAGCCTATGGACAACCTCTGGCTATGGCTACACCTTC. This translates into CASSLWTTSGYGYTF.

The V call is TRBV11-3, the J call TRBJ2-3, with D hard to call. The CDR3 spans 12 residues. Germline loops: CDR1 SGHNT, CDR2 YENEEA. V lost 4 bases and J 4 bases, leaving 6 bases between the germline ends. The CDR3 nucleotides read TGTGCCAGCAGCTCCACGTCAGATACGCAGTATTTT. Protein product: CASSSTSDTQYF.

The rearrangement uses TRBV12-5 and TRBJ1-5, with D possibly matching TRBD1 (5 bases). Between the trimmed V and J ends, which lost 0 bases and 3 bases, there was a span of 15 bases. This CDR3 contains 17 residues. CDR1 and CDR2 (germline): LGHNT, FRNRAP. The CDR3 coding sequence is TGTGCTAGTGGTTTGGTAAGTGGCAGGGACTCCAATCAGCCCCAGCATTTT. It is translated as CASGLVSGRDSNQPQHF.